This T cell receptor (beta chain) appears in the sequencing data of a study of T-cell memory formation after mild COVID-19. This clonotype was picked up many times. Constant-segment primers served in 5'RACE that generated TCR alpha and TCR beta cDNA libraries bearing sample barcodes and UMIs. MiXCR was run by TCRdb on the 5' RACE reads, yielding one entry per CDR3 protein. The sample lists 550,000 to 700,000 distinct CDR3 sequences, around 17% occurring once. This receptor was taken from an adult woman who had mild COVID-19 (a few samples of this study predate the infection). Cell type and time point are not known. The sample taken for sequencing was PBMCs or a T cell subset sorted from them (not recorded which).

In DNA form, the CDR3 reads TGTGCCAGCAGCTTAGATCTGTCTGCGGCTTTCTTT. This codes for CASSLDLSAAFF. The chain combines TRBV7-9 with TRBJ1-1; D gene unclear. Germline V lookup: CDR1 SEHNR, CDR2 FQNEAQ (reference sequence). This CDR3 has 12 residues. V lost 1 base and J lost 11, with 11 bases in between. Full variable domain (outside the CDR3, taken from reference TRBV7-9 and TRBJ1-1): DTGVSQNPRHKITKRGQNVTFRCDPISEHNRLYWYRQTLGQGPEFLTYFQNEAQLEKSRLLSDRFSAERPKGSFSTLEIQRTEQGDSAMYLCASSLDLSAAFFGQGTRLTVV.